Included here is one TCR beta chain sequence, with context. The data stem from a study of shared clonotypes between healthy human individuals. Sequenced by immunoSEQ multiplex PCR; TCRdb stores in-frame clones only, minus some. The sample contains more than 2,000,000 clones, 90% to 95% of which appear only once. Per the germline V gene, CDR1 is MNHNS and CDR2 is SASEGT. Trimming removed 5 bases at V and 0 bases at J, with 11 bases between. The CDR3 extends over 14 amino acids. V is TRBV6-1 and J is TRBJ2-7; no definite D call. Sample: naive CD4+ T cells sorted from blood. As to subset: CD45RA+ positively selected. The source of this sequence is a young man in good health. The CDR3 region is CASSNYSPSYEQYF. Here the CDR3 DNA reads TGTGCCAGCAGTAATTACAGTCCCTCCTACGAGCAGTACTTC.